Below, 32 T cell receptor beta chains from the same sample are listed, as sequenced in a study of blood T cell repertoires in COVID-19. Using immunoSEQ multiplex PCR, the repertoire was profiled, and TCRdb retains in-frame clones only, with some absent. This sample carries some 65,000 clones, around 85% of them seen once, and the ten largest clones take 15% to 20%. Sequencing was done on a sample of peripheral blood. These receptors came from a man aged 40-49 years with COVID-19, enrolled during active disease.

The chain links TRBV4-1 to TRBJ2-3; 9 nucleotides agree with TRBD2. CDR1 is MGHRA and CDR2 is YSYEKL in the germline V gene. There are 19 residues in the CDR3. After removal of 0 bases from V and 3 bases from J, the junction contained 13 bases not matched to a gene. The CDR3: CASSQERGAGGPGTDTQYF. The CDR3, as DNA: TGCGCCAGCAGCCAAGAGAGAGGAGCGGGGGGTCCTGGGACAGATACGCAGTATTTT.

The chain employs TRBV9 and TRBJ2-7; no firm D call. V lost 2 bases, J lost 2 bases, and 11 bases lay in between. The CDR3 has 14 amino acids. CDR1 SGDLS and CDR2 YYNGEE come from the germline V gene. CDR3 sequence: CASSVREITYEQYF. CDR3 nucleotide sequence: TGTGCCAGCAGCGTCCGAGAAATCACCTACGAGCAGTACTTC.

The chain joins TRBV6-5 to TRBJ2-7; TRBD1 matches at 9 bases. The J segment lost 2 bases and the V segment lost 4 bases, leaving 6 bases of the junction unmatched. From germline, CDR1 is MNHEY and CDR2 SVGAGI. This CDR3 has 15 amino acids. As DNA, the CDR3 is TGTGCCAGCAGTTCCCCGGGACAGGGAACCTACGAGCAGTACTTC. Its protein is CASSSPGQGTYEQYF.

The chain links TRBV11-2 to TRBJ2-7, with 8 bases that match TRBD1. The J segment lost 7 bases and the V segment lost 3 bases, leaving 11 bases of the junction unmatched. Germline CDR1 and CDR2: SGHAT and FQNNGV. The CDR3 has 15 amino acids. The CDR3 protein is CASSFQTGQGREQYF. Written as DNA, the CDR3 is TGTGCCAGCAGCTTCCAAACCGGACAGGGCCGTGAGCAGTACTTC.

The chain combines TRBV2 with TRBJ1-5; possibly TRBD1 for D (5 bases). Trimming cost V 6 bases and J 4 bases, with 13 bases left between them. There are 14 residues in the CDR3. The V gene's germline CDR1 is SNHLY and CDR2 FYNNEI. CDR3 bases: TGTGCCAGCAGAGGAGGGACCCAAAATCAGCCCCAGCATTTT. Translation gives CASRGGTQNQPQHF.

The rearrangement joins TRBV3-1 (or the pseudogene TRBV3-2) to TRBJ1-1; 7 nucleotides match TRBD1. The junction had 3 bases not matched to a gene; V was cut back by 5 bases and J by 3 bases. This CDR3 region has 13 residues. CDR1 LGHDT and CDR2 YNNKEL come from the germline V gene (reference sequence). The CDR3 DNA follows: TGTGCCAGCAGCAGGACAGGTTACACTGAAGCTTTCTTT. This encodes CASSRTGYTEAFF.

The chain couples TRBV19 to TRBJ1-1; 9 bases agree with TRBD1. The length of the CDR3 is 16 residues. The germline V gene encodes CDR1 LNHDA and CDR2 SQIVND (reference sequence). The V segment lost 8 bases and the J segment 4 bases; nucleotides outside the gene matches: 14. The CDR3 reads CASQRGQGISGTEAFF. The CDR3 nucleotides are TGTGCCAGTCAAAGGGGACAGGGAATATCCGGCACTGAAGCTTTCTTT.

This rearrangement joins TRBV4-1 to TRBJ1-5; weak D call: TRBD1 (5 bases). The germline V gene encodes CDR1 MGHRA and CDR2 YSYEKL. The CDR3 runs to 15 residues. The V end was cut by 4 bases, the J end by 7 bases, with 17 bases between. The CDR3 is CASSRLQDRGQPQHF. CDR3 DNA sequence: TGCGCCAGCAGCCGCTTACAGGATCGTGGACAGCCCCAGCATTTT.

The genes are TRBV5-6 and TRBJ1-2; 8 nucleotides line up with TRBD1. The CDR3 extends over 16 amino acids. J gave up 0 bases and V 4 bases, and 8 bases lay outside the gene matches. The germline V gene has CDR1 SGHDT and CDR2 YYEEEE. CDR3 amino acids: CASSLDRGRTNYGYTF. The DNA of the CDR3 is TGTGCCAGCAGCCTCGACAGGGGAAGAACTAACTATGGCTACACCTTC.

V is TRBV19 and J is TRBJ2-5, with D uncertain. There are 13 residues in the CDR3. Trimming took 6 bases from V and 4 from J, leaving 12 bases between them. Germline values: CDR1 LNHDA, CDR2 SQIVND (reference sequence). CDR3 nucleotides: TGTGCCAGTAGCCGTTCCCTCGGAGAGACCCAGTACTTC. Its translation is CASSRSLGETQYF.

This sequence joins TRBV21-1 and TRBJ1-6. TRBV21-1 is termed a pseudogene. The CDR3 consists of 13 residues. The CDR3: CASSKRWYKPLHF. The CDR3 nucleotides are TGTGCCAGCAGCAAGAGGTGGTATAAGCCCCTCCACTTT.

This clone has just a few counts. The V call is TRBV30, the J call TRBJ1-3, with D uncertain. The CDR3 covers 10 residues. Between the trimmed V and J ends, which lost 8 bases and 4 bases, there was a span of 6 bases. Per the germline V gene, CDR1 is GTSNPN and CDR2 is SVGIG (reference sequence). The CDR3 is CAGGGNTIYF. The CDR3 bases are TGTGCCGGCGGGGGAAACACCATATATTTT.

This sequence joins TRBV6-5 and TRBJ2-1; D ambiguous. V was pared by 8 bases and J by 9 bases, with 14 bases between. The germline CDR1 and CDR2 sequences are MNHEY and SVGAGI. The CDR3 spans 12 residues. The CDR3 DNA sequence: TGTGCCAGCCAAGAAGTATGGAGTGAGCAGTTCTTC. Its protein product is CASQEVWSEQFF.

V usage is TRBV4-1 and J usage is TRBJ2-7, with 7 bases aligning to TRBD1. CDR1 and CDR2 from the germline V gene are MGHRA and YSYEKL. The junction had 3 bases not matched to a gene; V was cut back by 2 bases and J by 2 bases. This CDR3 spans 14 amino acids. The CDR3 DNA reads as TGCGCCAGCAGCCAACGACAGGGCCCCTACGAGCAGTACTTC. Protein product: CASSQRQGPYEQYF.

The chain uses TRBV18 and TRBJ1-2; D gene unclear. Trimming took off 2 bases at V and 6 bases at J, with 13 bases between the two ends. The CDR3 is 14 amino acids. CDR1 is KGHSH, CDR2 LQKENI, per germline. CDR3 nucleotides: TGTGCCAGCTCACCATCACACCGCCTGGATGGCTACACCTTC. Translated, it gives CASSPSHRLDGYTF.

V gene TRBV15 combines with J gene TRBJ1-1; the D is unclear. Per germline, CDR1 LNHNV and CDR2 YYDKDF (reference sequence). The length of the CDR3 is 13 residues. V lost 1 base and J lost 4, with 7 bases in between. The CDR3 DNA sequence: TGTGCCACCAGCAGAGGGCGGGGCACTGAAGCTTTCTTT. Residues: CATSRGRGTEAFF.

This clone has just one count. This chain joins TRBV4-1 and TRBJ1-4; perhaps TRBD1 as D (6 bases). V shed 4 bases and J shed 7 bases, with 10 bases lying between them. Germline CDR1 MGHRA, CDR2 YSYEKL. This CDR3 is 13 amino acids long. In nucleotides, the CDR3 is TGCGCCAGCAGCCTCCTACAGGGTGAAAAACTGTTTTTT. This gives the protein CASSLLQGEKLFF.

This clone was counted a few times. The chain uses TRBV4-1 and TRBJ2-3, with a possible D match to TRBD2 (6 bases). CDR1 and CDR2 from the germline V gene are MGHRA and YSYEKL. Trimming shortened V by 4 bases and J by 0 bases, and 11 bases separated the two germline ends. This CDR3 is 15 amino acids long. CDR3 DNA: TGCGCCAGCAGCCCGGGACGGGAGAGCACAGATACGCAGTATTTT. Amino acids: CASSPGRESTDTQYF.

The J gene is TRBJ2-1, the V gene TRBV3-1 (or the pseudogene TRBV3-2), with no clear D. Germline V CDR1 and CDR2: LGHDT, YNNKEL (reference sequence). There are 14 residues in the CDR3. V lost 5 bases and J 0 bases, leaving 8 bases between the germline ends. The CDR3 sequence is CASSAPSSYNEQFF. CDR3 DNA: TGTGCCAGCAGCGCACCGAGCTCCTACAATGAGCAGTTCTTC.

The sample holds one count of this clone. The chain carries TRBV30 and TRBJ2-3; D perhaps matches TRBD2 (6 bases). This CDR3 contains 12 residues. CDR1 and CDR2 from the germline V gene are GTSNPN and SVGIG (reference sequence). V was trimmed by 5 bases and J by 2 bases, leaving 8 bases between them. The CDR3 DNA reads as TGTGCCTGGGCGGGGTTCACAGATACGCAGTATTTT. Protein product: CAWAGFTDTQYF.

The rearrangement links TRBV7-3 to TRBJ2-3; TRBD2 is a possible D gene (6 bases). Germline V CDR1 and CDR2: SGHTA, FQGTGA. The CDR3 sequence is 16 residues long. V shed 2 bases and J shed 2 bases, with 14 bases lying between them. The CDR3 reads CASSLQRATDTDTQYF. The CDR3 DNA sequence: TGTGCCAGCAGCTTACAGCGGGCGACAGACACAGATACGCAGTATTTT. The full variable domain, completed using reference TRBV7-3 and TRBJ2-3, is GAGVSQTPSNKVTEKGKYVELRCDPISGHTALYWYRQSLGQGPEFLIYFQGTGAADDSGLPNDRFFAVRPEGSVSTLKIQRTERGDSAVYLCASSLQRATDTDTQYFGPGTRLTVL.

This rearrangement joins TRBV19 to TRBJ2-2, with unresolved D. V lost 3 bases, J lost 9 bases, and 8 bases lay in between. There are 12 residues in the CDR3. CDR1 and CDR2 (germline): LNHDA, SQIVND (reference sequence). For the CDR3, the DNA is TGTGCCAGTAGTATCCCCCTCCGGGAGCTGTTTTTT. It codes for CASSIPLRELFF. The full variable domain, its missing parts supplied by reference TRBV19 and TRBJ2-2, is DGGITQSPKYLFRKEGQNVTLSCEQNLNHDAMYWYRQDPGQGLRLIYYSQIVNDFQKGDIAEGYSVSREKKESFPLTVTSAQKNPTAFYLCASSIPLRELFFGEGSRLTVL.

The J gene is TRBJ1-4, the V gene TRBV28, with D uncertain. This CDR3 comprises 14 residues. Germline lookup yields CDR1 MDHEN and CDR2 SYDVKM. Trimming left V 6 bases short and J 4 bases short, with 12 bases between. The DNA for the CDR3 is TGTGCCAGCAGACCCGGGAGGGATAATGAAAAACTGTTTTTT. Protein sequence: CASRPGRDNEKLFF.

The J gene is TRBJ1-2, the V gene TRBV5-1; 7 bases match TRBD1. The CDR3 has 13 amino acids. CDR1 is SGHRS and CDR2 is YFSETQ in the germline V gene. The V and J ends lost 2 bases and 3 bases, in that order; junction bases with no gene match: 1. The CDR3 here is CASSLGGDYGYTF. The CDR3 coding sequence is TGCGCCAGCAGCTTAGGGGGCGACTATGGCTACACCTTC.

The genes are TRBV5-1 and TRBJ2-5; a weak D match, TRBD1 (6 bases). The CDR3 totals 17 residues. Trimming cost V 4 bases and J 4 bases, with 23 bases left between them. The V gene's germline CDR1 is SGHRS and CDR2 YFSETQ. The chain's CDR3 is CASSPKTGGGLGETQYF. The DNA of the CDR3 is TGCGCCAGCAGCCCAAAGACGGGTGGGGGCCTAGGAGAGACCCAGTACTTC.

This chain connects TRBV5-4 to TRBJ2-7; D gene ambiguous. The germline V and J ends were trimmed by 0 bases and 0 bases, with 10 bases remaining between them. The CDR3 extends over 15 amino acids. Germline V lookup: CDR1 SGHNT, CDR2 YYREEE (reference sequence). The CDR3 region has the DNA TGTGCCAGCAGCTTGGCTGTGAGAAGCTCCTACGAGCAGTACTTC. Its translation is CASSLAVRSSYEQYF.

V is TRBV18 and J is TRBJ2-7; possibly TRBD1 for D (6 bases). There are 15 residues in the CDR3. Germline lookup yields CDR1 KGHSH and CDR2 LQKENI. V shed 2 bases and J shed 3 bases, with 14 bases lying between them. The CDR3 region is CASSPKDRGLYEQYF. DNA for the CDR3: TGTGCCAGCTCACCAAAGGACAGAGGTCTCTACGAGCAGTACTTC.

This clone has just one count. The CDR3 sequence is CASSGARGSSYEQYF. In DNA, the CDR3 is TGCGCCAGCAGTGGTGCAAGGGGGAGCTCCTACGAGCAGTACTTC. The V and J genes are TRBV10-2 and TRBJ2-7, with D tentatively TRBD1 (6 bases). CDR3 size: 15 residues. With 4 bases removed from V and 0 bases from J, the gap between germline ends came to 13 bases. CDR1 is WSHSY, CDR2 SAAADI, per germline.

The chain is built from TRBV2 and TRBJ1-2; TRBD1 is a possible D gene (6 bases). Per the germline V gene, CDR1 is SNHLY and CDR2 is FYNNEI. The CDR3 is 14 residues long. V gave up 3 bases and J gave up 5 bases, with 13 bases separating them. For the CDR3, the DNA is TGTGCCAGCAGTGACGGGGGGCTGGGATATGGCTACACCTTC. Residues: CASSDGGLGYGYTF.

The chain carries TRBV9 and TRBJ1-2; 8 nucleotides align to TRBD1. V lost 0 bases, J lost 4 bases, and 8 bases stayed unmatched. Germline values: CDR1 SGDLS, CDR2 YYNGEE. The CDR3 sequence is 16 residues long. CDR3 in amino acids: CASSVAGQTGGYGYTF. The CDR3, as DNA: TGTGCCAGCAGCGTAGCTGGTCAAACAGGGGGCTATGGCTACACCTTC.

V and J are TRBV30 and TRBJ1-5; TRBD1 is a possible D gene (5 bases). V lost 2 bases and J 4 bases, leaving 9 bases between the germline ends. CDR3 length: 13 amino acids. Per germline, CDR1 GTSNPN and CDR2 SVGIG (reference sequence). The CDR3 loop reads CAWSLRTNQPQHF. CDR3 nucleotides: TGTGCCTGGAGTTTGAGGACAAATCAGCCCCAGCATTTT.

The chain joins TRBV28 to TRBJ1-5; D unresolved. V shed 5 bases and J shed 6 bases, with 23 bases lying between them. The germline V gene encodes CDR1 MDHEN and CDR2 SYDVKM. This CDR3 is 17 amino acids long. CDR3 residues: CASSPSPGEEEGQPQHF. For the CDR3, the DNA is TGTGCCAGCAGTCCCAGCCCCGGCGAAGAAGAGGGTCAGCCCCAGCATTTT.